Listed below are T cell receptor beta chains from one sample, sequenced in a study of blood T cell repertoires in COVID-19. This table comes from immunoSEQ multiplex PCR, and its TCRdb copy is limited to in-frame clones, with some not included. The repertoire holds tens of thousands of clones, with around 80% as singletons. The sequenced material came from peripheral blood. The receptor set was obtained from a human donor in a cohort sampled during active COVID-19. CDR3s leave out the opening cysteine and the closing phenylalanine or tryptophan. Some rows mark clone size as missing; the rest say once, few, many or name a class of expanded clone.

clone_size j_call v_call cdr3_aa
once TRBJ2-7 TRBV5-3 ARSFRLAGGIYEQY
. TRBJ1-1 TRBV27 ASILSEMNTEAF
. TRBJ2-3 TRBV12-3/TRBV12-4 ASSFQSTDTQY
. TRBJ1-1 TRBV19 ASSISGGGTTEAF
few TRBJ2-7 TRBV7-9 ASSLTGDEQY
. TRBJ1-2 TRBV9 ASSSLEDRVRGYT
. TRBJ2-7 TRBV21-1 ASSLEDSPQMPYEQY
. TRBJ2-3 TRBV28 AILDRASTDTQY
. TRBJ2-7 TRBV19 ASSIWAGPSYEQY
. TRBJ2-7 TRBV7-2 ASSPPTYEQY
. TRBJ1-1 TRBV2 ASIGQDTFEAF
. TRBJ1-1 TRBV6-5 ASSSEGRAISEAF
few TRBJ2-7 TRBV19 ASSIGEREAYEQY
. TRBJ2-7 TRBV28 ASSFSADRDETYEQY
. TRBJ2-5 TRBV5-1 ASSLSETQY
. TRBJ2-7 TRBV27 ASSRRGNAGEQY
. TRBJ2-7 TRBV30 AWKAGKAYEQY
. TRBJ2-7 TRBV28 ASSLAGVYEQY
. TRBJ1-3 TRBV7-3 ASSSAGPGNTIY
. TRBJ2-1 TRBV19 ASRRDRGLNEQF
. TRBJ2-7 TRBV5-6 ASSLLYLSYEQY
. TRBJ2-7 TRBV2 ASSPGLAGSQQY
. TRBJ2-5 TRBV2 ASSRTSGGRKTQY
. TRBJ2-7 TRBV9 ASSGPGGSYEQY